These 32 T cell receptor beta chains share one sample of origin, sequenced in a study of early T cells in non-severe SARS-CoV-2 infection. In TCRdb, the 5' RACE reads were re-called with MiXCR into one record per CDR3 protein. The table has over 60,000 distinct CDR3 sequences, roughly 12% seen once. Sequenced material: whole blood, taken at baseline. These receptors were obtained from an adult who was a healthcare worker with PCR-confirmed SARS-CoV-2 infection or an uninfected control (not recorded which).

The V call is TRBV7-8, the J call TRBJ2-3; 8 bases match TRBD2. Losses at the gene ends were 2 bases for V and 5 bases for J; bases not matched to a gene: 9. The CDR3 spans 16 residues. Germline V gene data show CDR1 as SGHVS and CDR2 as FQNEAQ. In nucleotides, the CDR3 is TGTGCCAGCAGCTTACCTGGCGGGGGGCTACAAGATACGCAGTATTTT. Translation: CASSLPGGGLQDTQYF.

This chain connects TRBV20-1 to TRBJ2-5; TRBD2 agrees at 9 bases. This CDR3 region has 15 residues. Germline V gene sequence: CDR1 DFQATT, CDR2 SNEGSKA (reference sequence). The junction had 9 bases not matched to a gene; V was cut back by 2 bases and J by 5 bases. The CDR3 nucleotides read TGCAGTGCTAGACCAGGGACTAGCTTGGGGGAGACCCAGTACTTC. This translates into CSARPGTSLGETQYF.

In its sample, this clonotype was seen many times. V is TRBV3-1 and J is TRBJ2-3; 8 bases align to TRBD2. The CDR3 has 15 amino acids. Germline-derived CDR1 and CDR2 are LGHDT and YNNKEL (reference sequence). Trimming removed 4 bases from V and 6 bases from J; junction bases left unmatched: 9. CDR3 bases: TGTGCCAGCAGCCGACAGCGGGGGACTTCCGATACGCAGTATTTT. The encoded protein is CASSRQRGTSDTQYF.

This clonotype has at least ten counts. This rearrangement joins TRBV19 to TRBJ2-1; D is undetermined. The germline V and J ends were trimmed by 8 bases and 0 bases, with 20 bases remaining between them. The CDR3 covers 17 residues. Germline loops: CDR1 LNHDA, CDR2 SQIVND (reference sequence). The CDR3 here is CASRSKGWGSSYNEQFF. DNA of the CDR3: TGTGCCAGTCGCTCCAAGGGATGGGGAAGCTCCTACAATGAGCAGTTCTTC.

This clonotype was counted between two and nine times. This rearrangement joins TRBV28 to TRBJ1-5; 8 positions agree with TRBD1. Per germline, CDR1 MDHEN and CDR2 SYDVKM. Trimming took 6 bases from V and 1 from J; bases not matched to a gene: 11. The CDR3 is 17 residues long. The CDR3 bases are TGTGCCAGCAGCCTGTACGGACAGGGTCTGAGCAATCAGCCCCAGCATTTT. As protein: CASSLYGQGLSNQPQHF.

This clonotype has at least ten counts. The chain has TRBV29-1 and TRBJ2-7; D may be TRBD1 or TRBD2 (5 bases each). Trimming removed 4 bases at V and 2 bases at J, with 15 bases between. Looked up from germline, CDR1 is SQVTM and CDR2 is ANQGSEA. The CDR3 loop spans 14 amino acids. The CDR3 protein is CSVAGPGHPYEQYF. In nucleotides, the CDR3 is TGCAGCGTTGCGGGGCCAGGGCATCCCTACGAGCAGTACTTC.

A note on this clonotype: A much larger clone differs from this one at a single base, so this may be a read error. No conserved phenylalanine or tryptophan ends this CDR3, so it is likely a read error. The chain employs TRBV20-1 and TRBJ1-3; D is possibly TRBD1 (5 bases). Germline V gene data show CDR1 as DFQATT and CDR2 as SNEGSKA (reference sequence). The V end was cut by 6 bases, the J end by 1 base, with 10 bases between. This CDR3 spans 13 amino acids. CDR3 coding DNA: TGCAGTGCCGGGACTGAATCTGGAAACACCATATATCTT. Its protein product is CSAGTESGNTIYL.

This clonotype occurred a few times. A read error may explain this, as a much larger clone is one base away. V usage is TRBV18 and J usage is TRBJ1-3; D remains unclear. Trimming removed 0 bases from V and 6 bases from J, with 9 bases in between. The CDR3 length is 14 residues. Looked up from germline, CDR1 is KGHSH and CDR2 is LQKENI. CDR3 region: CASSPPVAENTIYF. CDR3 bases: TGTGCCAGCTCACCACCGGTGGCGGAAAACACCATATATTTT. Full variable domain (missing parts from reference TRBV18 and TRBJ1-3): NAGVMQNPRHLVRRRGQEARLRCSPMKGHSHVYWYRQLPEEGLKFMVYLQKENIIDESGMPKERFSAEFPKEGPSILRIQQVVRGDSAAYFCASSPPVAENTIYFGEGSWLTVV.

This clonotype has just a few counts. The chain uses TRBV4-2 and TRBJ2-5; TRBD1 matches 10 bases. There are 17 residues in the CDR3. With 0 bases clipped from V and 4 bases from J, the junction kept 8 bases outside the gene matches. Germline V gives CDR1 LGHNA, CDR2 YNFKEQ. This CDR3 is CASSQDVGGQGTETQYF. In nucleotides, the CDR3 is TGTGCCAGCAGCCAAGATGTAGGGGGACAGGGGACAGAGACCCAGTACTTC.

This clonotype was counted ten times or more. J is TRBJ2-3 and V is TRBV11-2, with TRBD1 as a possible D gene (6 bases). The V gene's germline CDR1 is SGHAT and CDR2 FQNNGV. This CDR3 region has 18 residues. The germline V and J ends were trimmed by 5 bases and 1 base, with 22 bases remaining between them. The CDR3 sequence: CASSQDFVGASGTDTQYF. DNA for the CDR3: TGTGCCAGCAGCCAAGACTTCGTGGGGGCGTCAGGCACAGATACGCAGTATTTT.

This clonotype was seen a few times. The chain links TRBV28 to TRBJ2-2, with D hard to call. The germline gives CDR1 MDHEN, CDR2 SYDVKM. The germline V and J ends were trimmed by 6 bases and 4 bases, with 9 bases remaining between them. CDR3 length equals 13 residues. Written as DNA, the CDR3 is TGTGCCAGCAGCACTTTGGGCACCGGGGAGCTGTTTTTT. This translates into CASSTLGTGELFF.

This clonotype has just a few counts. V usage is TRBV4-3 and J usage is TRBJ2-7, with D perhaps TRBD1 (7 bases). Germline V CDR1 and CDR2: LGHNA, YSLEER. V shed 0 bases and J shed 6 bases, with 15 bases lying between them. This CDR3 has 15 amino acids. CDR3: CASSQELYRGGEQYF. In DNA form, the CDR3 reads TGCGCCAGCAGCCAAGAACTGTACAGGGGAGGCGAGCAGTACTTC.

The CDR3 nucleotides read TGCAGCGTTGAAGCGGAAGAGACCCAGTACTTC. This translates into CSVEAEETQYF. The rearrangement joins TRBV29-1 to TRBJ2-5; D is unclear. V was trimmed by 1 base and J by 3 bases, leaving 3 bases between them. CDR1 SQVTM and CDR2 ANQGSEA come from the germline V gene. The CDR3 covers 11 residues.

The V gene is TRBV11-3, the J gene TRBJ2-3; the match to TRBD1 covers 12 bases. The CDR3 is 16 residues long. Germline values: CDR1 SGHNT, CDR2 YENEEA. V shed 5 bases and J 3 bases; nucleotides not matched to a gene: 6. The CDR3 protein is CASSQGQGAGTDTQYF. Here the CDR3 DNA reads TGTGCCAGCAGCCAGGGACAGGGGGCCGGGACAGATACGCAGTATTTT.

In this sample, this clonotype turned up many times. The gene calls are TRBV14 and TRBJ1-1; D remains ambiguous. This CDR3 contains 18 residues. Germline CDR1 SGHDN, CDR2 FVKESK. The ends were cut back, 3 bases at V and 0 bases at J, with 20 bases in the middle. The CDR3 nucleotides read TGTGCCAGCAGCCAGCCGGGCCCTAGTCTGGAGATGAACACTGAAGCTTTCTTT. It translates to CASSQPGPSLEMNTEAFF. Using reference TRBV14 and TRBJ1-1 for the parts outside the CDR3, the full variable domain is EAGVTQFPSHSVIEKGQTVTLRCDPISGHDNLYWYRRVMGKEIKFLLHFVKESKQDESGMPNNRFLAERTGGTYSTLKVQPAELEDSGVYFCASSQPGPSLEMNTEAFFGQGTRLTVV.

CDR3 residues: CASSRPGQATDTQYF. In nucleotides, the CDR3 is TGTGCCAGCAGCCGACCGGGACAGGCCACAGATACGCAGTATTTT. The gene calls are TRBV7-9 and TRBJ2-3; 8 nucleotides agree with TRBD1. Trimming cost V 5 bases and J 2 bases; bases outside gene matches: 6. The germline CDR1 and CDR2 sequences are SEHNR and FQNEAQ (reference sequence). The CDR3 is made up of 15 amino acids.

This clonotype occurred a few times. V is TRBV11-2 and J is TRBJ2-7; 8 nucleotides match TRBD2. The CDR3 is 15 amino acids. The germline V gene encodes CDR1 SGHAT and CDR2 FQNNGV. Germline trimming cut 1 base from V and 4 bases from J; bases unmatched to any gene: 6. CDR3 nucleotides: TGTGCCAGCAGCTTAGTAGCGGGGATCCTTTACGAGCAGTACTTC. Translating it yields CASSLVAGILYEQYF.

The chain joins TRBV29-1 to TRBJ2-1, with D tentatively TRBD1 or TRBD2 (6 bases each). There are 12 residues in the CDR3. The V and J ends lost 4 bases and 6 bases respectively, with 10 bases between them. The germline gives CDR1 SQVTM, CDR2 ANQGSEA. CDR3 in amino acids: CSVVGGGNEQFF. The CDR3 DNA reads TGCAGCGTTGTGGGGGGCGGCAATGAGCAGTTCTTC.

Many counts were recorded for this clonotype. The V gene is TRBV6-1, the J gene TRBJ2-2; D is unresolved. Trimming stripped 3 bases from V and 4 bases from J, with 15 bases between. In germline, CDR1 is MNHNS, CDR2 SASEGT. The CDR3 is made up of 16 amino acids. This CDR3 is CASSESQARITGELFF. The CDR3 nucleotides are TGTGCCAGCAGTGAGTCGCAGGCTCGTATCACCGGGGAGCTGTTTTTT.

This clonotype appeared many times. V and J are TRBV4-2 and TRBJ2-1, with D unclear. The CDR3 totals 15 residues. Trimming took 0 bases from V and 5 from J, leaving 11 bases between them. The germline gives CDR1 LGHNA, CDR2 YNFKEQ. The chain's CDR3 is CASSQDLSADNEQFF. The CDR3, as DNA: TGTGCCAGCAGCCAAGATTTGAGCGCCGACAATGAGCAGTTCTTC.

Written as DNA, the CDR3 is TGTGCCAGCAGTTACTCGGGGACAACCACCACCTACGAGCAGTACTTC. It is translated as CASSYSGTTTTYEQYF. This chain links TRBV6-6 with TRBJ2-7, with D perhaps TRBD1 (6 bases). Germline V gene data show CDR1 as MNHNY and CDR2 as SVGAGI (reference sequence). Between the trimmed V and J ends, which lost 0 bases and 2 bases, there was a span of 14 bases. This CDR3 is 16 amino acids long.

The chain recombines TRBV14 with TRBJ2-3; D is unresolved. V lost 4 bases and J lost 7, with 12 bases in between. Germline CDR1 and CDR2: SGHDN and FVKESK. There are 13 residues in the CDR3. The CDR3, as DNA: TGTGCCAGCAGCCCGACCCCCGTAAATACGCAGTATTTT. Residues: CASSPTPVNTQYF. Combining the CDR3 with reference TRBV14 and TRBJ2-3 gives the whole variable domain EAGVTQFPSHSVIEKGQTVTLRCDPISGHDNLYWYRRVMGKEIKFLLHFVKESKQDESGMPNNRFLAERTGGTYSTLKVQPAELEDSGVYFCASSPTPVNTQYFGPGTRLTVL.

This clonotype turned up a few times. The chain recombines TRBV5-1 with TRBJ2-7, with D unclear. The V and J ends lost 0 bases and 3 bases respectively, with 10 bases between them. This CDR3 has 14 amino acids. Germline CDR1 reads SGHRS; CDR2 reads YFSETQ. The CDR3: CASSLDGRNYEQYF. The CDR3 region has the DNA TGCGCCAGCAGCTTGGATGGACGGAACTACGAGCAGTACTTC.

This clonotype was observed a few times. The chain employs TRBV12-3 or TRBV12-4 and TRBJ1-1; D not certain. Trimming removed 5 bases at V and 3 bases at J, with 10 bases between. The CDR3 runs to 13 residues. The CDR3 is CASSILVDTEAFF. The CDR3 coding sequence is TGTGCCAGCAGTATCTTGGTTGACACTGAAGCTTTCTTT.

This clonotype has a handful of counts. J is TRBJ2-5 and V is TRBV29-1; 7 positions agree with TRBD1. CDR3 length: 14 amino acids. With 0 bases clipped from V and 1 base from J, the junction kept 2 bases outside the gene matches. Germline CDR1 reads SQVTM; CDR2 reads ANQGSEA. The CDR3 region is CSVEDGDSQETQYF. Here the CDR3 DNA reads TGCAGCGTTGAAGACGGGGACAGCCAAGAGACCCAGTACTTC.

A few counts support this clonotype. V and J are TRBV6-5 and TRBJ1-6, with D unresolved. Trimming took off 5 bases at V and 7 bases at J, with 12 bases between the two ends. CDR3 length equals 14 residues. Per germline, CDR1 MNHEY and CDR2 SVGAGI. Here the CDR3 DNA reads TGTGCCAGCAGTAACAAGAATTCCAATTCACCCCTCCACTTT. Protein: CASSNKNSNSPLHF.

This clonotype was recorded many times. The chain couples TRBV7-3 to TRBJ1-1; D not certain. Germline CDR1 reads SGHTA; CDR2 reads FQGTGA. This CDR3 is 14 amino acids long. V shed 1 base and J shed 2 bases, with 8 bases lying between them. The CDR3, as DNA: TGTGCCAGCAGCTTAAGTCAGTCTAACACTGAAGCTTTCTTT. Protein sequence: CASSLSQSNTEAFF.

This clonotype was detected only a few times. V usage is TRBV4-1 and J usage is TRBJ2-6; possibly TRBD1 for D (5 bases). Germline V gene lookup returns CDR1 MGHRA and CDR2 YSYEKL. The CDR3 has 18 amino acids. V lost 0 bases and J lost 2, with 14 bases in between. The CDR3 DNA reads TGCGCCAGCAGCCAAGATCCCCAGACAGAGGCTGGGGCCAACGTCCTGACTTTC. Encoded protein: CASSQDPQTEAGANVLTF.

This clonotype was observed at least ten times. This chain connects TRBV20-1 to TRBJ2-2, with D perhaps matching TRBD1 or TRBD2 (6 bases each). Trimming left V 1 base short and J 6 bases short, with 12 bases between. In germline, CDR1 is DFQATT, CDR2 SNEGSKA (reference sequence). This CDR3 is built from 14 residues. In DNA form, the CDR3 reads TGCAGTGCTAGAGCGGGGGCATTGGCCGGGGAGCTGTTTTTT. It codes for CSARAGALAGELFF.

This clonotype was found many times. The chain couples TRBV20-1 to TRBJ1-4, with 10 positions matching TRBD1. The CDR3 loop spans 15 amino acids. With 5 bases clipped from V and 7 bases from J, the junction kept 10 bases outside the gene matches. Germline assignment: CDR1 DFQATT and CDR2 SNEGSKA (reference sequence). CDR3 nucleotide sequence: TGCAGTGCTGAACCCCGGGACAGGGGCGGTGAAAAACTGTTTTTT. It is translated as CSAEPRDRGGEKLFF.

V is TRBV29-1 and J is TRBJ2-5; the D gene is possibly TRBD2 (7 bases). V lost 7 bases to trimming and J lost 1 base, with 13 bases between them. Germline CDR1 reads SQVTM; CDR2 reads ANQGSEA. The CDR3 covers 13 residues. The CDR3 is CSGGGRFQETQYF. Written as DNA, the CDR3 is TGCAGCGGGGGGGGCAGATTCCAAGAGACCCAGTACTTC.

This clonotype was picked up a small number of times. V usage is TRBV11-3 and J usage is TRBJ1-1; no clear D. V was pared by 2 bases and J by 8 bases, with 18 bases between. Looked up from germline, CDR1 is SGHNT and CDR2 is YENEEA. The CDR3 sequence is 15 residues long. This CDR3 reads CASSLSVEGLIEAFF. The CDR3 bases are TGTGCCAGCAGCTTATCTGTTGAAGGACTCATAGAAGCTTTCTTT.